Listed here are 17 T cell receptor beta chains from one sample, sequenced in a study of radiation and T cells in renal cell carcinoma. Assay used: immunoSEQ multiplex PCR; TCRdb lists only in-frame clones, some missing. The sample holds under 200,000 clones, about 87% seen once. Time point: blood 4 weeks post-SBRT, at nephrectomy. Treatment indicated: 15 Gy SBRT to primary tumor, nephrectomy 4 weeks later. The sequencing here drew on blood, taken from a patient whose treatment included radiotherapy and nephrectomy. These receptors were obtained from a woman aged 50 to 60 with renal cell carcinoma.

A few counts support this clone. The CDR3 nucleotides read TGTGCCAGCAGCCAATCGATCGGGGTTTCGGAAAAACTGTTTTTT. This translates into CASSQSIGVSEKLFF. The chain joins TRBV16 to TRBJ1-4; D is unresolved. In germline, CDR1 is KGHSY, CDR2 FQNENV. The CDR3 has 15 amino acids. V shed 0 bases and J shed 8 bases, with 13 bases lying between them.

The chain is built from TRBV5-4 and TRBJ2-2; TRBD1 is a possible D gene (6 bases). V was shortened by 1 base and J by 0 bases, with 7 bases between the two germline ends. Germline assignment: CDR1 SGHNT and CDR2 YYREEE (reference sequence). The CDR3 length is 15 residues. CDR3 residues: CASSLWTANTGELFF. The CDR3 bases are TGTGCCAGCAGCTTGTGGACAGCGAACACCGGGGAGCTGTTTTTT.

This clone has more than one count but fewer than ten. The CDR3 DNA sequence: TGCGCCAGCAGCGAGGGACTTGCCTACAATGAGCAGTTCTTC. This codes for CASSEGLAYNEQFF. The chain employs TRBV5-1 and TRBJ2-1; tentative D call: TRBD2 (6 bases). Germline lookup yields CDR1 SGHRS and CDR2 YFSETQ. The CDR3 runs 14 residues. V was shortened by 4 bases and J by 2 bases, with 10 bases between the two germline ends.

This clone was observed a few times. The rearrangement uses TRBV18 and TRBJ1-6; possibly TRBD1 for D (5 bases). Germline V gives CDR1 KGHSH, CDR2 LQKENI. The CDR3 spans 15 residues. V lost 5 bases and J 7 bases, leaving 15 bases between the germline ends. The CDR3 loop is CASSIAGADNSPLHF. CDR3 sequence (DNA): TGTGCCAGCTCAATAGCCGGGGCAGACAATTCACCCCTCCACTTT.

V is TRBV6-5 and J is TRBJ1-2, with a weak D call TRBD1 (6 bases). This CDR3 is 15 amino acids long. Germline assignment: CDR1 MNHEY and CDR2 SVGAGI. V lost 4 bases and J 7 bases, leaving 19 bases between the germline ends. The CDR3, as DNA: TGTGCCAGCAGTTCCCCGACAGGAGGGGTCCGTGGCTACACCTTC. This encodes CASSSPTGGVRGYTF.

J is TRBJ2-3 and V is TRBV6-5; 10 nucleotides match TRBD2. Germline CDR1 and CDR2: MNHEY and SVGAGI. The length of the CDR3 is 15 residues. The trim removed 4 bases at V and 6 bases at J, leaving 7 bases unmatched. Here the CDR3 reads CASSFSGGTGDTQYF. Here the CDR3 DNA reads TGTGCCAGCAGTTTTAGCGGGGGGACCGGGGATACGCAGTATTTT.

DNA of the CDR3: TGTGCCAGCAGCGTAGCCGGAACCGCCGTTAATGAAAAACTGTTTTTT. It encodes CASSVAGTAVNEKLFF. The chain is built from TRBV9 and TRBJ1-4, with D unresolved. Trimming took off 0 bases at V and 4 bases at J, with 13 bases between the two ends. The CDR3 contains 16 residues. The germline V gene encodes CDR1 SGDLS and CDR2 YYNGEE.

This clone was recorded only once. CDR3 amino acids: CASTPQGSGNTIYF. The CDR3 coding sequence is TGTGCCAGCACCCCACAGGGCTCTGGAAACACCATATATTTT. J is TRBJ1-3 and V is TRBV6-6; TRBD1 is a possible D gene (6 bases). This CDR3 is 14 amino acids long. V lost 7 bases, J lost 0 bases, and 10 bases lay in between. Germline loops: CDR1 MNHNY, CDR2 SVGAGI (reference sequence).

V and J are TRBV7-8 and TRBJ2-2; D is unresolved. The CDR3 covers 16 residues. The V gene lost 4 bases and the J gene lost 0 bases, with 12 bases spanning the gap. CDR1 SGHVS and CDR2 FQNEAQ come from the germline V gene. CDR3 residues: CASSSIRAANTGELFF. CDR3 DNA sequence: TGTGCCAGCAGCTCTATCCGGGCTGCGAACACCGGGGAGCTGTTTTTT.

The chain couples TRBV7-2 to TRBJ2-2; no definite D call. The CDR3 is 15 amino acids. CDR1 SGHTA and CDR2 FQGNSA come from the germline V gene. V lost 0 bases, J lost 7 bases, and 12 bases lay in between. The CDR3 here is CASSLAPPWGGELFF. For the CDR3, the DNA is TGTGCCAGCAGCTTAGCGCCGCCCTGGGGCGGGGAGCTGTTTTTT.

The chain links TRBV14 to TRBJ2-2; tentative D call: TRBD1 (5 bases). Trimming removed 0 bases from V and 5 bases from J, with 13 bases in between. CDR1 is SGHDN, CDR2 FVKESK, per germline. The CDR3 totals 16 residues. DNA for the CDR3: TGTGCCAGCAGCCAAGATTTCCAGGGTTGGACCGGGGAGCTGTTTTTT. This sequence encodes CASSQDFQGWTGELFF.

The genes are TRBV4-3 and TRBJ2-3; 11 nucleotides align to TRBD2. This CDR3 has 16 residues. Losses at the gene ends were 0 bases for V and 6 bases for J; bases not matched to a gene: 5. Germline values: CDR1 LGHNA, CDR2 YSLEER. CDR3 loop: CASSQETTSGGDTQYF. In DNA form, the CDR3 reads TGCGCCAGCAGCCAAGAGACAACTAGCGGGGGTGATACGCAGTATTTT.

The chain couples TRBV5-4 to TRBJ2-3; D may be TRBD1 or TRBD2 (6 bases each). This CDR3 spans 15 amino acids. The ends were cut back, 4 bases at V and 0 bases at J, with 12 bases in the middle. CDR1 is SGHNT, CDR2 YYREEE, per germline (reference sequence). The CDR3 sequence: CASSLGGGSTDTQYF. As DNA, the CDR3 is TGTGCCAGCAGCCTGGGGGGCGGAAGCACAGATACGCAGTATTTT.

The V call is TRBV2, the J call TRBJ1-5, with D unresolved. This CDR3 comprises 16 residues. The germline CDR1 and CDR2 sequences are SNHLY and FYNNEI. Trimming took 0 bases from V and 6 from J, leaving 15 bases between them. The CDR3 DNA reads as TGTGCCAGCAGTGAAGCGCTTCGACCGATTGGTCAGCCCCAGCATTTT. This encodes CASSEALRPIGQPQHF.

The V gene is TRBV2, the J gene TRBJ1-2; D is uncertain. V was shortened by 5 bases and J by 2 bases, with 9 bases between the two germline ends. This CDR3 spans 13 amino acids. Germline CDR1 reads SNHLY; CDR2 reads FYNNEI. This CDR3 reads CASSSENNYGYTF. The CDR3 DNA reads as TGTGCCAGCAGTTCAGAGAACAACTATGGCTACACCTTC.

The chain couples TRBV6-6 to TRBJ1-1; 9 nucleotides align to TRBD1. The germline CDR1 and CDR2 sequences are MNHNY and SVGAGI (reference sequence). This CDR3 spans 14 amino acids. The V and J ends lost 6 bases and 5 bases, in that order; junction bases with no gene match: 7. This chain's CDR3 is CASSDTGGRTEAFF. The CDR3, as DNA: TGTGCCAGCAGCGACACAGGGGGCAGGACTGAAGCTTTCTTT.

This rearrangement joins TRBV5-1 to TRBJ2-3; D remains ambiguous. V shed 0 bases and J shed 3 bases, with 2 bases lying between them. The CDR3 sequence is 12 residues long. Germline V CDR1 and CDR2: SGHRS, YFSETQ. Here the CDR3 DNA reads TGCGCCAGCAGCTTGGAAACAGATACGCAGTATTTT. The encoded protein is CASSLETDTQYF.